Each of the 32 T cell receptor beta chains below was sequenced from the same sample in a study of radiotherapy plus CTLA-4 blockade in lung cancer. Clones were read by immunoSEQ multiplex PCR, and TCRdb kept only the in-frame ones, dropping some. This repertoire shows about 88,000 clones, roughly 78% found once; its top ten account for more than 13%. The source material was peripheral blood, sampled from a patient treated with radiotherapy plus ipilimumab. Every receptor here comes from a human donor with non-small cell lung cancer that progressed on radiotherapy plus ipilimumab.

This clone came up once. V is TRBV7-9 and J is TRBJ2-1; the D is unclear. The germline V and J ends were trimmed by 3 bases and 5 bases, with 5 bases remaining between them. Germline V gives CDR1 SEHNR, CDR2 FQNEAQ (reference sequence). The CDR3 length is 12 residues. The CDR3 bases are TGTGCCAGCAGCTTGGGGAACAATGAGCAGTTCTTC. Its protein is CASSLGNNEQFF.

The chain employs TRBV28 and TRBJ1-6; D might be TRBD1 (5 bases). V was cut by 6 bases and J by 0 bases, with 15 bases left in between. CDR1 is MDHEN and CDR2 is SYDVKM in the germline V gene. This CDR3 spans 17 amino acids. Written as DNA, the CDR3 is TGTGCCAGCAGCTATGACGGGGACGCCTCCTATAATTCACCCCTCCACTTT. This translates into CASSYDGDASYNSPLHF.

In its sample, this clone was seen once. The chain couples TRBV2 to TRBJ1-5; D remains ambiguous. The CDR3 is 15 residues long. The germline V gene encodes CDR1 SNHLY and CDR2 FYNNEI. V dropped 2 bases and J dropped 6 bases, with 14 bases sitting between them. DNA for the CDR3: TGTGCCAGCAGTGAATCCGTCACTGCGGGTCAGCCCCAGCATTTT. Protein sequence: CASSESVTAGQPQHF.

This chain links TRBV19 with TRBJ1-1, with a tentative D call TRBD1 (6 bases). CDR3 length: 15 residues. V was clipped by 0 bases and J by 6 bases, with 14 bases between them. Germline V CDR1 and CDR2: LNHDA, SQIVND (reference sequence). In DNA, the CDR3 is TGTGCCAGTAGTATAGATCGGCGGGGGCGCGCTGAAGCTTTCTTT. Its translation: CASSIDRRGRAEAFF.

This chain connects TRBV18 to TRBJ1-1; D ambiguous. Germline V gene sequence: CDR1 KGHSH, CDR2 LQKENI. The CDR3 length is 13 residues. The germline V and J ends were trimmed by 2 bases and 8 bases, with 12 bases remaining between them. The CDR3 protein is CASSPEQRSEAFF. The CDR3 DNA reads TGTGCCAGCTCACCAGAACAGCGGTCAGAAGCTTTCTTT.

The chain employs TRBV6-6 and TRBJ1-1; a weak D match, TRBD1 (6 bases). Germline CDR1 and CDR2: MNHNY and SVGAGI (reference sequence). V was cut by 0 bases and J by 2 bases, with 13 bases left in between. The CDR3 sequence is 16 residues long. The CDR3 bases are TGTGCCAGCAGTTACTCCAGGGGCAGGTCAAACACTGAAGCTTTCTTT. Its protein product is CASSYSRGRSNTEAFF.

J is TRBJ2-5 and V is TRBV15; D is ambiguous. Deletions cut 5 bases from V and 7 bases from J, with 11 bases between. Germline CDR1 is LNHNV and CDR2 is YYDKDF (reference sequence). The CDR3 loop spans 12 amino acids. DNA of the CDR3: TGTGCCACCAGCCCGGGCTTAGGGACCCAGTACTTC. It encodes CATSPGLGTQYF.

The genes are TRBV5-1 and TRBJ1-2, with 7 positions matching TRBD1. From germline, CDR1 is SGHRS and CDR2 YFSETQ. V shed 4 bases and J 1 base; nucleotides not matched to a gene: 7. The CDR3 is made up of 15 amino acids. CDR3 coding DNA: TGCGCCAGCAGCGAACAGGGGCCGAATAACTATGGCTACACCTTC. It yields the protein CASSEQGPNNYGYTF.

The chain is built from TRBV5-4 and TRBJ2-3; D call uncertain. This CDR3 region has 15 residues. Germline CDR1 SGHNT, CDR2 YYREEE (reference sequence). V gave up 1 base and J gave up 4 bases, with 13 bases separating them. CDR3 amino acids: CASSLTLQEPDTQYF. In nucleotides, the CDR3 is TGTGCCAGCAGCTTGACGTTGCAGGAGCCAGATACGCAGTATTTT.

The chain carries TRBV15 and TRBJ2-5; D is unclear. V shed 1 base and J shed 1 base, with 13 bases lying between them. CDR3 length equals 16 residues. The V gene's germline CDR1 is LNHNV and CDR2 YYDKDF (reference sequence). The CDR3 nucleotides read TGTGCCACCAGCAGAGGGAGCAGAGGAACCCAAGAGACCCAGTACTTC. It codes for CATSRGSRGTQETQYF.

The rearrangement links TRBV28 to TRBJ2-4; TRBD1 matches at 7 bases. The CDR3 runs 13 residues. Germline V gene data show CDR1 as MDHEN and CDR2 as SYDVKM. Trimming at V came to 6 bases and at J to 8 bases, leaving 7 bases not matched to a gene. This CDR3 is CASSLQGYDIQYF. The DNA for the CDR3 is TGTGCCAGCAGCCTACAGGGGTACGACATTCAGTACTTC.

This clone has more than one count but fewer than ten. This chain connects TRBV19 to TRBJ1-1, with D possibly being TRBD1 (5 bases). Germline V CDR1 and CDR2: LNHDA, SQIVND (reference sequence). Trimming stripped 7 bases from V and 2 bases from J, with 11 bases between. The CDR3 sequence is 13 residues long. CDR3 residues: CASKWGPNTEAFF. As DNA, the CDR3 is TGTGCCAGTAAATGGGGACCAAACACTGAAGCTTTCTTT.

The J gene is TRBJ1-1, the V gene TRBV27; 8 bases agree with TRBD1. CDR1 is MNHEY and CDR2 is SMNVEV in the germline V gene (reference sequence). The ends lost 8 bases at V and 8 bases at J; junction bases unmatched: 10. The CDR3 has 13 amino acids. CDR3 in DNA: TGTGCCAGCGGAAACGACAGGGGCGCCGAAGCTTTCTTT. The encoded protein is CASGNDRGAEAFF.

V usage is TRBV5-1 and J usage is TRBJ2-2; D not resolved. Germline CDR1 reads SGHRS; CDR2 reads YFSETQ. V lost 0 bases and J lost 3, with 9 bases in between. The CDR3 consists of 15 residues. The CDR3 region has the DNA TGCGCCAGCAGCTTGGCCACCCAGGACACCGGGGAGCTGTTTTTT. It specifies CASSLATQDTGELFF.

The V gene is TRBV19, the J gene TRBJ1-2; tentatively, D is TRBD1 (6 bases). V was trimmed by 5 bases and J by 7 bases, leaving 14 bases between them. The germline CDR1 and CDR2 sequences are LNHDA and SQIVND (reference sequence). The CDR3 spans 13 residues. The DNA for the CDR3 is TGTGCCAGTAGTGTACAGGGACTTGTTGGCTACACCTTC. Its translation: CASSVQGLVGYTF.

This clone appeared a single time. The chain links TRBV25-1 to TRBJ1-1, with a possible D match to TRBD1 (6 bases). Germline values: CDR1 MGHDK, CDR2 SYGVNS. CDR3 length equals 15 residues. The V gene lost 3 bases and the J gene lost 3 bases, with 14 bases spanning the gap. CDR3 DNA: TGTGCCAGCAGTGAGTCACAGGGAGGTGACACTGAAGCTTTCTTT. It specifies CASSESQGGDTEAFF.

There are a few counts of this clone. The chain is built from TRBV11-2 and TRBJ2-5; maybe TRBD2 (5 bases). V was pared by 5 bases and J by 12 bases, with 19 bases between. The CDR3 sequence is 13 residues long. Per the germline V gene, CDR1 is SGHAT and CDR2 is FQNNGV. CDR3 in DNA: TGTGCCAGCAGCGTCACCGCAAGGGAGAACGAGTACTTC. Its protein is CASSVTARENEYF.

This chain joins TRBV5-1 and TRBJ1-2, with D perhaps matching TRBD1 (6 bases). Germline CDR1 SGHRS, CDR2 YFSETQ. This CDR3 region has 13 residues. V was trimmed by 0 bases and J by 7 bases, leaving 10 bases between them. This CDR3 is CASSLEGGSGYTF. In nucleotides, the CDR3 is TGCGCCAGCAGCTTGGAGGGGGGCTCTGGCTACACCTTC.

This clone was counted between two and nine times. J is TRBJ2-6 and V is TRBV10-3; tentative D call: TRBD2 (5 bases). The V gene's germline CDR1 is ENHRY and CDR2 SYGVKD. This CDR3 has 15 residues. V lost 8 bases and J 0 bases, leaving 11 bases between the germline ends. The CDR3 sequence: CAISRGISGANVLTF. The CDR3 DNA reads as TGTGCCATCTCCCGAGGGATCTCTGGGGCCAACGTCCTGACTTTC.

The chain joins TRBV7-9 to TRBJ2-1; the match to TRBD2 covers 8 bases. With 7 bases clipped from V and 4 bases from J, the junction kept 6 bases outside the gene matches. CDR1 and CDR2 from the germline V gene are SEHNR and FQNEAQ (reference sequence). The CDR3 extends over 14 amino acids. The DNA for the CDR3 is TGTGCCAGCACCTCGGGCGGGAGGTACAATGAGCAGTTCTTC. Protein sequence: CASTSGGRYNEQFF.

The DNA of the CDR3 is TGTGCCAGCAGTGGGTCTCCGGGGACCGGTTCCTACGAGCAGTACTTC. Its protein is CASSGSPGTGSYEQYF. V is TRBV2 and J is TRBJ2-7; possibly TRBD1 or TRBD2 for D (5 bases each). Trimming shortened V by 4 bases and J by 1 base, and 17 bases separated the two germline ends. The germline CDR1 and CDR2 sequences are SNHLY and FYNNEI. CDR3 length equals 16 residues.

The V gene is TRBV9, the J gene TRBJ2-5; 7 bases agree with TRBD2. V shed 1 base, J shed 5 bases, and the junction held 2 bases outside the gene matches. Germline CDR1 is SGDLS and CDR2 is YYNGEE. The CDR3 has 13 amino acids. Written as DNA, the CDR3 is TGTGCCAGCAGCGTATCCGGGGGGGAGACCCAGTACTTC. The encoded protein is CASSVSGGETQYF.

This chain connects TRBV2 to TRBJ1-5; tentatively, D is TRBD1 (5 bases). The germline gives CDR1 SNHLY, CDR2 FYNNEI. Trimming pared 1 base from V and 5 bases from J, leaving 12 bases between. This CDR3 has 15 amino acids. CDR3 sequence reads: CASSEVRGPDQPQHF. DNA of the CDR3: TGTGCCAGCAGTGAAGTAAGGGGCCCCGATCAGCCCCAGCATTTT.

This clone has a count of ten or more. The CDR3: CASRRGTDTQYF. The CDR3 DNA reads TGTGCCAGCAGGAGGGGGACAGATACGCAGTATTTT. The V gene is TRBV6-5, the J gene TRBJ2-3, with D possibly matching TRBD1 (6 bases). Per the germline V gene, CDR1 is MNHEY and CDR2 is SVGAGI. V was pared by 6 bases and J by 3 bases, with 7 bases between. The CDR3 is 12 residues long.

The chain combines TRBV25-1 with TRBJ2-5; 7 bases are a match to TRBD1. J gave up 0 bases and V 4 bases, and 8 bases lay outside the gene matches. The CDR3 has 16 amino acids. Germline CDR1 MGHDK, CDR2 SYGVNS. The CDR3 loop is CASSGYETGYQETQYF. The CDR3 DNA reads TGTGCCAGCAGTGGGTACGAGACAGGGTACCAAGAGACCCAGTACTTC.

Remarks on this clone: The identical CDR3 is also encoded by other nucleotide sequences in the sample. This rearrangement joins TRBV5-1 to TRBJ1-4; a possible D gene is TRBD1 (6 bases). Between the trimmed V and J ends, which lost 0 bases and 0 bases, there was a span of 6 bases. CDR1 is SGHRS, CDR2 YFSETQ, per germline. CDR3 length: 15 amino acids. CDR3 DNA sequence: TGCGCCAGCAGCTTGGAGGGGGCAACTAATGAAAAACTGTTTTTT. Its protein is CASSLEGATNEKLFF.

This clone has just one count. The chain carries TRBV4-1 and TRBJ1-5, with D maybe TRBD1 (6 bases). The ends were cut back, 1 base at V and 7 bases at J, with 14 bases in the middle. Germline V CDR1 and CDR2: MGHRA, YSYEKL. This CDR3 has 15 residues. CDR3 DNA: TGCGCCAGCAGCCAAGGGTCAGGGGAAGTACAGCCCCAGCATTTT. It translates to CASSQGSGEVQPQHF.

This clone occurred a few times. The V and J genes are TRBV6-5 and TRBJ2-3; D may correspond to TRBD1 or TRBD2 (6 bases each). This CDR3 spans 15 amino acids. The V gene's germline CDR1 is MNHEY and CDR2 SVGAGI. V dropped 5 bases and J dropped 3 bases, with 15 bases sitting between them. CDR3 nucleotide sequence: TGTGCCAGCAGTCCCCTGGGGGGCTTTACAGATACGCAGTATTTT. Protein sequence: CASSPLGGFTDTQYF.

This clone was observed a few times. The chain joins TRBV6-1 to TRBJ2-3; D call uncertain. The CDR3 loop spans 14 amino acids. Germline V gene lookup returns CDR1 MNHNS and CDR2 SASEGT. V was trimmed by 2 bases and J by 6 bases, leaving 12 bases between them. The CDR3 nucleotides read TGTGCCAGCAGTGAAAGGCCCGGATACGATACGCAGTATTTT. As protein: CASSERPGYDTQYF.

The V and J genes are TRBV5-1 and TRBJ2-1, with D perhaps matching TRBD1 (5 bases). The CDR3 has 15 amino acids. Trimming removed 1 base from V and 3 bases from J, with 11 bases in between. CDR1 is SGHRS, CDR2 YFSETQ, per germline. The CDR3 DNA follows: TGCGCCAGCAGCTTGACGCGACAGCGCTACAATGAGCAGTTCTTC. It codes for CASSLTRQRYNEQFF.

This clone was recorded a few times. The chain couples TRBV28 to TRBJ2-7; D unresolved. This CDR3 comprises 13 residues. The germline gives CDR1 MDHEN, CDR2 SYDVKM. With 6 bases removed from V and 5 bases from J, the gap between germline ends came to 14 bases. This CDR3 reads CASRGSGFDEQYF. Written as DNA, the CDR3 is TGTGCCAGCAGGGGCTCAGGTTTTGACGAGCAGTACTTC. The whole variable domain, remainder taken from reference TRBV28 and TRBJ2-7, is DVKVTQSSRYLVKRTGEKVFLECVQDMDHENMFWYRQDPGLGLRLIYFSYDVKMKEKGDIPEGYSVSREKKERFSLILESASTNQTSMYLCASRGSGFDEQYFGPGTRLTVT.

This clone was detected only once. The V and J genes are TRBV10-1 and TRBJ2-1; weak D call: TRBD1 (6 bases). V gave up 4 bases and J gave up 0 bases, with 7 bases separating them. Germline-derived CDR1 and CDR2 are WNHNN and SYGVQD (reference sequence). This CDR3 region has 14 residues. The CDR3 here is CASSGGLSYNEQFF. Written as DNA, the CDR3 is TGCGCCAGCAGTGGGGGGCTCTCCTACAATGAGCAGTTCTTC.